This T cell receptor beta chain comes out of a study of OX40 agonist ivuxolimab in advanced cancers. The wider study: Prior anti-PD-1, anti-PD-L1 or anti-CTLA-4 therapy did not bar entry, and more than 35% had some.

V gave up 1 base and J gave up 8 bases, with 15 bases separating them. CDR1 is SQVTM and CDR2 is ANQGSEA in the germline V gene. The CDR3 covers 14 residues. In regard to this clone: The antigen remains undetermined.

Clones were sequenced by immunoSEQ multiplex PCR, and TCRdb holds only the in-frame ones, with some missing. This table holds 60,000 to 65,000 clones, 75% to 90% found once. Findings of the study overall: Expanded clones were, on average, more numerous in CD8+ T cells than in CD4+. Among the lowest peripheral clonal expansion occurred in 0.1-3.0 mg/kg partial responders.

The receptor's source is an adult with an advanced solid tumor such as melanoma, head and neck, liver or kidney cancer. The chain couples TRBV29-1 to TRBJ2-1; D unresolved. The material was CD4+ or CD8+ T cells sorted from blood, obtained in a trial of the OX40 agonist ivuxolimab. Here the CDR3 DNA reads TGCAGCGTTGAAGTTCCCCCGATGGTCGATGAGCAGTTCTTC. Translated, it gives CSVEVPPMVDEQFF.